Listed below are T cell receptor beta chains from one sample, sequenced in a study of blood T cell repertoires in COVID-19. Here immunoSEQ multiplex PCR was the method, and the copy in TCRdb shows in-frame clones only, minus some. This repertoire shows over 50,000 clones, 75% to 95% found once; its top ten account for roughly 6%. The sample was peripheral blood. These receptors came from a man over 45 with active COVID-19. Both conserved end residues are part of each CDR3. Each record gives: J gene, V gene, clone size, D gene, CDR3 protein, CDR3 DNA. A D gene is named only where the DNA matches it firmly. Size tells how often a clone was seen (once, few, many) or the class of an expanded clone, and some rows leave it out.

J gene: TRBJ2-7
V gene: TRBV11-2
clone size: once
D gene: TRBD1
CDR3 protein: CASSQAAGQGLWNEQYF
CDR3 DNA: TGTGCCAGCAGCCAAGCGGCCGGACAGGGGTTGTGGAACGAGCAGTACTTC

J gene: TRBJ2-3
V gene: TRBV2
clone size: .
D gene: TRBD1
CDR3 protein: CASSEKGQELWGDTQYF
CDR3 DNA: TGTGCCAGCAGTGAGAAGGGACAGGAACTTTGGGGAGATACGCAGTATTTT

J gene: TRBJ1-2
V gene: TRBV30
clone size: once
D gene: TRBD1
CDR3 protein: CAWSQGTGGHYGYTF
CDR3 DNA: TGTGCCTGGTCTCAGGGGACAGGGGGACACTATGGCTACACCTTC

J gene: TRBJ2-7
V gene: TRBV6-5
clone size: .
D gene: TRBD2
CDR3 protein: CASRSGTSYEQYF
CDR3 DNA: TGTGCCAGCAGGAGCGGGACCTCCTACGAGCAGTACTTC

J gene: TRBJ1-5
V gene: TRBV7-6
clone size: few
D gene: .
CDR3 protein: CASSSSGEQPQHF
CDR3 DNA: TGTGCCAGCAGCTCATCAGGGGAACAGCCCCAGCATTTT

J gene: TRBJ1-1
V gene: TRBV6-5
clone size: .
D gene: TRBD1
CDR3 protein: CASRTGEVTEAFF
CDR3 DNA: TGTGCCAGCAGAACAGGGGAGGTCACTGAAGCTTTCTTT

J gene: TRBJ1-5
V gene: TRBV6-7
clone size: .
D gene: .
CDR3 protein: CASRVDTNSNQPQHF
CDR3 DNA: TGTGCCAGCAGGGTAGACACAAATAGCAATCAGCCCCAGCATTTT

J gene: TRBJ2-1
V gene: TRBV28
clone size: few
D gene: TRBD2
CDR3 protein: CASSRLGAGEAEQFF
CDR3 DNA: TGTGCCAGCAGCCGCCTAGGGGCGGGGGAGGCGGAGCAGTTCTTC

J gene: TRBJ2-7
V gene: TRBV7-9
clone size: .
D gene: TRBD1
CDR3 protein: CASSTTTGVYEQYF
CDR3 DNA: TGTGCCAGCAGCACAACCACAGGGGTCTACGAGCAGTACTTC

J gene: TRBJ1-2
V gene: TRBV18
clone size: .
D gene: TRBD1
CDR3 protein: CASSQGAAYGYTF
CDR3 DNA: TGTGCCAGCTCGCAGGGGGCAGCGTATGGCTACACCTTC

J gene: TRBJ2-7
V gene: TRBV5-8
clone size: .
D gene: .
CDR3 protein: CASSRRGLGVYEQYF
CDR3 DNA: TGTGCCAGCAGCCGCCGCGGGCTAGGAGTCTACGAGCAGTACTTC